This TCR beta chain comes out of a study of spatial heterogeneity in lung cancer. Study-level findings and limits: Tracking of tumor mutation counts was seen in expanded intratumoral alpha and beta TCR counts.

V was shortened by 0 bases and J by 4 bases, with 8 bases between the two germline ends. There are 13 residues in the CDR3. Germline V gene data show CDR1 as SGHRS and CDR2 as YFSETQ. The time point was: sample taken at primary tumor resection. This clonotype has a handful of counts. Its antigen is unidentified. TCRdb used MiXCR to reprocess the 5' RACE reads, holding one entry per CDR3 protein. The data hold around 20,000 distinct CDR3 sequences, with 7.5% observed a single time. Sequenced here: lung tumor tissue, sampled at surgery. The chain is built from TRBV5-1 and TRBJ2-7; D is unclear. This clonotype originated in a male donor with early-stage non-small cell lung cancer. For the CDR3, the DNA is TGCGCCAGCAGCTTGGACCCCGGATACGAGCAGTACTTC. Translating it yields CASSLDPGYEQYF.